This T cell receptor beta chain was found in a study of human T cells and chemical hapten exposure. Time point: pre-sensitization, week 0. The treatment was: therapeutic diphenylcyclopropenone sensitization with weekly scalp DPC. The CDR3 extends over 11 amino acids. Germline CDR1 reads SGHDT; CDR2 reads YYEEEE. Trimming removed 3 bases from V and 7 bases from J, with 8 bases in between. TCRdb reanalysed the RACE reads using MiXCR and keeps one entry per CDR3 protein. The sample contains 190,000 or so distinct CDR3 sequences, around 30% of which appear only once. This clonotype was sampled from a woman under 40 with alopecia areata. Some clones in this sample may be carry-over from other donors' samples. The gene calls are TRBV5-6 and TRBJ2-7, with D unresolved. The specimen was whole blood, collected in connection with sensitization to the hapten diphenylcyclopropenone (DPC). The chain's CDR3 is CASSSGSEQYF. The DNA for the CDR3 is TGTGCCAGCAGCTCGGGCTCAGAGCAGTACTTC.